The present TCR beta chain was sequenced within a study of cytomegalovirus exposure and HLA in healthy donors. Comment on this clone: Its specificity is not known.

Study observations and caveats: In a later analysis, DRB1 alleles had the most associated TCRs; HLA-C alleles the fewest.

Use of 60 Vbeta and 13 Jbeta primers characterized the PCR. Here immunoSEQ multiplex PCR was the method, and the copy in TCRdb shows in-frame clones only, minus some. The table includes 200,000 to 250,000 clones, around 80% detected once. The sequencing sample was made of PBMCs. The source is a girl between 2 and 10 years old in good health and CMV-seronegative.

The CDR3 sequence is CASSELSVAATDTQYF. CDR3 in DNA: TGTGCCAGCAGTGAACTCAGCGTTGCTGCCACAGATACGCAGTATTTT. This chain links TRBV6-1 with TRBJ2-3; D unresolved. From germline, CDR1 is MNHNS and CDR2 SASEGT. The CDR3 loop spans 16 amino acids. The V gene lost 2 bases and the J gene lost 2 bases, with 14 bases spanning the gap.